The 17 T cell receptor beta chains reported below all come from one sample, sequenced in a study of human T cells and chemical hapten exposure. One entry per CDR3 protein results from TCRdb running MiXCR on the RACE reads. The repertoire holds approximately 320,000 distinct CDR3 sequences, with 5% to 6.5% as singletons. This sample's time point: pre-sensitization, week 0. Treatment: therapeutic diphenylcyclopropenone sensitization with weekly scalp DPC. This specimen consisted of whole blood, obtained in connection with sensitization to the hapten diphenylcyclopropenone (DPC). The receptors stem from a young woman with alopecia areata. Some clones in this sample may be carry-over from other donors' samples.

The chain is built from TRBV5-1 and TRBJ1-2, with TRBD1 matching 7 bases. Germline CDR1 SGHRS, CDR2 YFSETQ. The CDR3 has 15 residues. After removal of 2 bases from V and 6 bases from J, the junction contained 10 bases not matched to a gene. CDR3 loop: CASSFTRGRRDGYTF. In nucleotides, the CDR3 is TGCGCCAGCAGCTTTACGAGGGGGCGCCGGGATGGCTACACCTTC.

This clonotype appeared a few times. The V and J genes are TRBV5-1 and TRBJ2-6; a possible D gene is TRBD1 (6 bases). Looked up from germline, CDR1 is SGHRS and CDR2 is YFSETQ. Trimming left V 1 base short and J 0 bases short, with 14 bases between. CDR3 length equals 18 residues. DNA for the CDR3: TGCGCCAGCAGCTTGAACCCCATACAGGGCTCTGGGGCCAACGTCCTGACTTTC. Amino acids: CASSLNPIQGSGANVLTF.

J is TRBJ2-3 and V is TRBV3-1; D may be TRBD1 or TRBD2 (5 bases each). The CDR3 runs to 16 residues. V lost 6 bases, J lost 8 bases, and 24 bases lay in between. Per the germline V gene, CDR1 is LGHDT and CDR2 is YNNKEL (reference sequence). Here the CDR3 reads CASRDQLGTPAGTQYF. CDR3 sequence (DNA): TGTGCCAGCAGGGACCAACTAGGGACGCCAGCAGGTACGCAGTATTTT.

This clonotype was seen at least ten times. The V and J genes are TRBV2 and TRBJ2-1, with 14 positions matching TRBD2. Germline CDR1 and CDR2: SNHLY and FYNNEI. V trimming: 5 bases; J trimming: 6 bases; junction bases outside the gene matches: 3. This CDR3 region has 15 residues. In DNA form, the CDR3 reads TGTGCCAGCAGTCCGGGACTAGCGGGGGTCAATGAGCAGTTCTTC. As protein: CASSPGLAGVNEQFF.

This clonotype came up many times. The V and J genes are TRBV12-3 or TRBV12-4 and TRBJ2-7; 8 bases match TRBD1. V was clipped by 6 bases and J by 3 bases; unmatched bases: 16. The CDR3 is made up of 17 amino acids. CDR3 loop: CASSPSDQGALVYEQYF. The CDR3 coding sequence is TGTGCCAGCAGCCCATCCGATCAGGGGGCTTTAGTCTACGAGCAGTACTTC.

This clonotype was counted at least ten times. The V call is TRBV7-2, the J call TRBJ1-4; D gene uncertain. Trimming removed 3 bases at V and 8 bases at J, with 7 bases between. CDR3 length: 12 amino acids. Germline-derived CDR1 and CDR2 are SGHTA and FQGNSA. The CDR3 coding sequence is TGTGCCAGCAGCTTGCCTCAAGAAAAACTGTTTTTT. It specifies CASSLPQEKLFF.

This chain connects TRBV4-2 to TRBJ1-5; D is possibly TRBD1 (6 bases). The CDR3 extends over 15 amino acids. CDR1 is LGHNA, CDR2 YNFKEQ, per germline. Trimming left V 1 base short and J 2 bases short, with 9 bases between. The CDR3 bases are TGTGCCAGCAGCCAAGCTGGGGGCGGCAATCAGCCCCAGCATTTT. Protein sequence: CASSQAGGGNQPQHF.

This clonotype was found many times. The chain combines TRBV3-1 with TRBJ1-2, with no clear D. Germline assignment: CDR1 LGHDT and CDR2 YNNKEL (reference sequence). The CDR3 runs 12 residues. V was trimmed by 6 bases and J by 3 bases, leaving 8 bases between them. CDR3 region: CASRHGDYGYTF. CDR3 nucleotide sequence: TGTGCCAGCAGGCACGGAGACTATGGCTACACCTTC.

This chain connects TRBV6-1 to TRBJ2-1; a possible D gene is TRBD2 (6 bases). Germline V CDR1 and CDR2: MNHNS, SASEGT. The CDR3 is 12 residues long. Trimming left V 8 bases short and J 9 bases short, with 14 bases between. For the CDR3, the DNA is TGTGCCAGCGGGGGGACCAGGGTTGAGCAGTTCTTC. It yields the protein CASGGTRVEQFF.

This clonotype was recorded at least ten times. The chain links TRBV5-8 to TRBJ2-3; perhaps TRBD2 as D (5 bases). In germline, CDR1 is SGHTS, CDR2 YDEGEE. This CDR3 region has 15 residues. V was pared by 0 bases and J by 7 bases, with 15 bases between. The CDR3 DNA reads as TGTGCCAGCAGCTTGGGCGGGTTGGCACATCATACGCAGTATTTT. It codes for CASSLGGLAHHTQYF.

This clonotype has just a few counts. J is TRBJ1-1 and V is TRBV2, with a possible D match to TRBD1 (5 bases). Germline CDR1 reads SNHLY; CDR2 reads FYNNEI. The germline V and J ends were trimmed by 7 bases and 0 bases, with 24 bases remaining between them. The CDR3 runs to 18 residues. This CDR3 reads CASNTAIDSRRMNTEAFF. DNA for the CDR3: TGTGCCAGCAATACGGCAATTGACAGCAGAAGGATGAACACTGAAGCTTTCTTT.

V is TRBV12-3 or TRBV12-4 and J is TRBJ2-5; D is perhaps TRBD2 (5 bases). V lost 3 bases to trimming and J lost 5 bases, with 13 bases between them. This CDR3 contains 14 residues. The CDR3 DNA reads as TGTGCCAGCAGTTTCGGCAGGCCGGGGGAGACCCAGTACTTC. This codes for CASSFGRPGETQYF.

This clonotype was detected only a few times. The CDR3 protein is CASSQNNGGQNIQYF. The CDR3 DNA reads as TGCGCCAGCAGCCAAAACAACGGGGGACAAAACATTCAGTACTTC. The chain has TRBV4-3 and TRBJ2-4, with D possibly being TRBD2 (6 bases). CDR1 is LGHNA, CDR2 YSLEER, per germline. This CDR3 has 15 amino acids. The V end was cut by 2 bases, the J end by 5 bases, with 13 bases between.

Ten or more counts support this clonotype. The chain links TRBV27 to TRBJ1-2; D is unclear. This CDR3 is 14 amino acids long. The germline gives CDR1 MNHEY, CDR2 SMNVEV (reference sequence). V shed 6 bases and J shed 12 bases, with 23 bases lying between them. Written as DNA, the CDR3 is TGTGCCAGCAGGTCACGGGCCCCCCATAGCGAAAACACCTTC. Its protein is CASRSRAPHSENTF.

This clonotype was found a few times. The chain recombines TRBV6-1 with TRBJ2-1, with D perhaps TRBD2 (6 bases). CDR1 is MNHNS and CDR2 is SASEGT in the germline V gene. V shed 5 bases and J shed 4 bases, with 21 bases lying between them. The CDR3 is made up of 17 amino acids. Here the CDR3 reads CASSPISAGRGYNEQFF. DNA of the CDR3: TGTGCCAGCAGTCCCATATCTGCGGGACGGGGGTACAATGAGCAGTTCTTC.

This clonotype was counted a few times. The chain carries TRBV20-1 and TRBJ1-4; the D gene is possibly TRBD1 (6 bases). Germline lookup yields CDR1 DFQATT and CDR2 SNEGSKA (reference sequence). V was pared by 0 bases and J by 8 bases, with 19 bases between. This CDR3 comprises 16 residues. The CDR3 region has the DNA TGCAGTGCTAGAGATCTGGCGCAGCAGGGGTCGGAAAAACTGTTTTTT. The encoded protein is CSARDLAQQGSEKLFF.

Ten or more counts support this clonotype. The chain employs TRBV5-5 and TRBJ1-6; D unresolved. V was clipped by 0 bases and J by 15 bases, with 10 bases between them. The germline V gene encodes CDR1 SGHKS and CDR2 YYEKEE (reference sequence). This CDR3 has 12 amino acids. CDR3 in DNA: TGTGCCAGCAGCTTGGATGCAGGTTTCCTCCACTTT. Translation: CASSLDAGFLHF.